This T cell receptor (beta chain) was sequenced in a study of blood T cell repertoires in COVID-19. Study details: PBMCs, B-cell-depleted T cells, or T cells provided the cDNA or gDNA that made up the material.

This clone turned up a few times. In the original processing: Reference gene primer amplification gave estimated nucleated cell counts. Assay used: immunoSEQ multiplex PCR; TCRdb lists only in-frame clones, some missing. V, J and clone size reflect that table, while D and trimming were determined from the DNA. The profile shows 200,000 to 300,000 clones, about 86% of them singletons. Trimming at V came to 4 bases and at J to 7 bases, leaving 13 bases not matched to a gene. The CDR3 loop spans 15 amino acids. Germline-derived CDR1 and CDR2 are SGHRS and YFSETQ. The clonotype comes from a man aged 25 to 40 with active or convalescent COVID-19. The sequenced sample was peripheral blood. The chain links TRBV5-1 to TRBJ1-2; 7 bases line up with TRBD1. CDR3 loop: CASSRSSTGLSGYTF. The DNA of the CDR3 is TGCGCCAGCAGCCGATCCTCGACAGGGCTTAGTGGCTACACCTTC.